This TCR beta chain was captured in a study of blood T cell repertoires in COVID-19. Assay: immunoSEQ multiplex PCR; the TCRdb copy retains only in-frame clones and omits some. Counted here are over 200,000 clones, over 80% occurring once; the ten biggest clones make up around 4.7%. Per germline, CDR1 LNHDA and CDR2 SQIVND (reference sequence). CDR3 length: 14 residues. V lost 8 bases and J lost 0, with 13 bases in between. The clonotype comes from a human donor in a cohort sampled during active COVID-19. The rearrangement uses TRBV19 and TRBJ1-2, with D possibly TRBD1 on 5 matching bases. The material sequenced was peripheral blood. DNA for the CDR3: TGTGCCAGTCATAACAGGCTGACTAACTATGGCTACACCTTC. Translation: CASHNRLTNYGYTF.